The T cell receptor (beta chain) described here comes from a study of blood T cell repertoires in COVID-19. In the study overall: Spain, Italy and the United States supplied samples that represented acute and convalescent COVID-19. PBMCs, B-cell-depleted T cells, or T cells provided the cDNA or gDNA that made up the material.

Germline V gene lookup returns CDR1 ENHRY and CDR2 SYGVKD. The CDR3 is 12 residues long. The V and J ends lost 8 bases and 6 bases respectively, with 11 bases between them. Source study methods: Estimated nucleated cell counts came from reference gene primer amplification. Produced via immunoSEQ multiplex PCR; TCRdb's table is partial and in-frame only. V and J calls and clone size are copied from that table; D and trimming were computed from the DNA. The table records 120,000 or so clones, roughly 79% of them present only once. The sequence was collected from an elderly woman with active or convalescent COVID-19. This chain joins TRBV10-3 and TRBJ1-5, with D unclear. Sequenced sample: peripheral blood. The CDR3 bases are TGTGCCATCTCGCAGGTCTCTCAGCCCCAGCATTTT. Translating it yields CAISQVSQPQHF.